This entry concerns a single TCR beta chain. Per the original data handling: Reference gene primer amplification gave estimated nucleated cell counts. Using immunoSEQ multiplex PCR, the repertoire was profiled, and TCRdb retains in-frame clones only, with some absent. The V and J calls and clone size were taken over from that table, and D and trimming were inferred from the DNA. There are about 210,000 clones in the sample; about four fifths occur only once, and approximately 12% lies in the top ten. This entry comes from a study of blood T cell repertoires in COVID-19. About the research overall: Collection of acute and convalescent COVID-19 samples took place in the United States, Italy and Spain. Sources were T cells, B-cell-depleted T cells, or PBMCs; the material itself was cDNA or gDNA.

Trimming took 6 bases from V and 7 from J; bases not matched to a gene: 4. This CDR3 region has 14 residues. Germline V gives CDR1 MNHEY, CDR2 SVGAGI. The rearrangement joins TRBV6-5 to TRBJ2-1; TRBD2 aligns across 12 bases. The sequenced sample consisted of peripheral blood. The sequence was obtained from a woman between 40 and 55 years old with acute or convalescent COVID-19. DNA of the CDR3: TGTGCCAGCAGCACCGGACTAGCGGGAAATGAGCAGTTCTTC. The encoded protein is CASSTGLAGNEQFF.